Below are 14 T cell receptor beta chains sequenced from a single sample in a study of cytomegalovirus exposure and HLA in healthy donors. PCR primers comprised 60 Vbeta and 13 Jbeta primers. Method: immunoSEQ multiplex PCR; TCRdb's copy keeps in-frame clones and lacks some. The sample holds about 55,000 clones, 45% to 70% seen once. The specimen sequenced was PBMCs. These receptors all come from a human donor in good health.

This chain joins TRBV5-1 and TRBJ1-1; 12 nucleotides match TRBD1. CDR3 length equals 14 residues. V lost 7 bases to trimming and J lost 4 bases; unmatched junction nucleotides: 5. CDR1 and CDR2 from the germline V gene are SGHRS and YFSETQ. CDR3 sequence: CASQPGQGATEAFF. CDR3 sequence (DNA): TGCGCCAGCCAACCGGGACAGGGGGCCACTGAAGCTTTCTTT. Drawing the rest from reference TRBV5-1 and TRBJ1-1, the complete variable domain is KAGVTQTPRYLIKTRGQQVTLSCSPISGHRSVSWYQQTPGQGLQFLFEYFSETQRNKGNFPGRFSGRQFSNSRSEMNVSTLELGDSALYLCASQPGQGATEAFFGQGTRLTVV.

The chain recombines TRBV5-1 with TRBJ2-3; D remains ambiguous. The CDR3 contains 13 residues. V was clipped by 7 bases and J by 4 bases, with 13 bases between them. Germline values: CDR1 SGHRS, CDR2 YFSETQ. The CDR3 reads CASYSYNPDTQYF. CDR3 nucleotides: TGCGCCAGCTATAGCTACAACCCAGATACGCAGTATTTT.

This chain links TRBV9 with TRBJ2-1; TRBD2 matches 12 bases. The trim removed 4 bases at V and 2 bases at J, leaving 1 base unmatched. From germline, CDR1 is SGDLS and CDR2 YYNGEE. The length of the CDR3 is 15 residues. Here the CDR3 reads CASSRLAGAYNEQFF. The CDR3 nucleotides read TGTGCCAGCAGCAGACTAGCGGGGGCCTACAATGAGCAGTTCTTC.

The chain joins TRBV2 to TRBJ1-6; perhaps TRBD1 as D (6 bases). Trimming removed 6 bases from V and 7 bases from J, with 19 bases in between. The CDR3 consists of 16 residues. The germline V gene encodes CDR1 SNHLY and CDR2 FYNNEI. The CDR3 nucleotides read TGTGCCAGCAGCCCCCCCAATGCAGGGGTGAATTCACCCCTCCACTTT. It translates to CASSPPNAGVNSPLHF.

This clone was counted only a few times. This chain links TRBV5-1 with TRBJ1-1, with 9 bases that match TRBD1. V shed 4 bases and J 1 base; nucleotides not matched to a gene: 5. The CDR3 is made up of 15 amino acids. CDR1 is SGHRS, CDR2 YFSETQ, per germline. The CDR3 is CASSLQGAGNTEAFF. The CDR3 DNA reads as TGCGCCAGCAGCCTACAGGGGGCGGGGAACACTGAAGCTTTCTTT.

The chain is built from TRBV2 and TRBJ1-2; 12 bases align to TRBD1. The length of the CDR3 is 16 residues. The J segment lost 7 bases and the V segment lost 5 bases, leaving 11 bases of the junction unmatched. Per germline, CDR1 SNHLY and CDR2 FYNNEI. The CDR3 coding sequence is TGTGCCAGCAGTTCTATCCCGGGACAGGGGGCCTTTGGCTACACCTTC. It is translated as CASSSIPGQGAFGYTF.

This clone was detected a few times. The chain has TRBV7-9 and TRBJ1-4; 7 bases match TRBD1. J lost 11 bases, V lost 5 bases, and 11 bases had no gene match. The CDR3 consists of 14 residues. CDR1 and CDR2 from the germline V gene are SEHNR and FQNEAQ (reference sequence). CDR3: CASSPLTGRRKLFF. CDR3 sequence (DNA): TGTGCCAGCAGCCCGTTGACAGGGCGACGGAAACTGTTTTTT.

The chain joins TRBV7-6 to TRBJ1-6; 9 nucleotides match TRBD1. The CDR3 has 16 residues. Germline lookup yields CDR1 SGHVS and CDR2 FNYEAQ. The V gene end was trimmed by 5 bases and the J gene end by 3 bases; junction bases not matched to a gene: 5. CDR3 bases: TGTGCCAGCAGCGTACAGGGGGCTGGCTATAATTCACCCCTCCACTTT. The encoded protein is CASSVQGAGYNSPLHF.

This rearrangement joins TRBV5-6 to TRBJ2-3, with 8 bases matching TRBD1. The germline CDR1 and CDR2 sequences are SGHDT and YYEEEE. V gave up 0 bases and J gave up 8 bases; unmatched junction bases: 8. This CDR3 comprises 15 residues. This chain's CDR3 is CASSLGQGTEGTQYF. CDR3 DNA sequence: TGTGCCAGCAGCTTGGGACAGGGGACGGAGGGTACGCAGTATTTT.

This rearrangement joins TRBV5-3 to TRBJ2-1; D is unclear. TRBV5-3 is flagged as an ORF with uncertain function. The CDR3 sequence is 12 residues long. The ends were cut back, 8 bases at V and 11 bases at J, with 17 bases in the middle. The CDR3 DNA follows: TGTGCCAGCAGCCCTATGGGCGCAAAGCAGTTCTTC. Its protein is CASSPMGAKQFF.

This clone has more than one count but fewer than ten. This sequence joins TRBV18 and TRBJ1-6; D may be TRBD1 (5 bases). From germline, CDR1 is KGHSH and CDR2 LQKENI. Trimming pared 6 bases from V and 7 bases from J, leaving 7 bases between. The CDR3 loop spans 12 amino acids. The CDR3 loop reads CASSRQNSPLHF. In nucleotides, the CDR3 is TGTGCCAGCTCCCGACAGAATTCACCCCTCCACTTT.

The V and J genes are TRBV2 and TRBJ2-1; D gene uncertain. Trimming cost V 2 bases and J 6 bases, with 8 bases left between them. CDR3 length: 13 residues. Germline values: CDR1 SNHLY, CDR2 FYNNEI. The CDR3 here is CASSEFRTNEQFF. The CDR3 DNA reads as TGTGCCAGCAGTGAATTCAGAACCAATGAGCAGTTCTTC.

This clone was picked up a small number of times. The chain is built from TRBV10-1 and TRBJ2-1; D might be TRBD2 (5 bases). The germline V gene encodes CDR1 WNHNN and CDR2 SYGVQD (reference sequence). Between the trimmed V and J ends, which lost 8 bases and 15 bases, there was a span of 17 bases. This CDR3 has 11 residues. The CDR3: CASGAAGMWFF. CDR3 DNA sequence: TGCGCCAGCGGAGCCGCGGGTATGTGGTTCTTC.

The chain joins TRBV2 to TRBJ1-2; TRBD1 matches 9 bases. V lost 4 bases to trimming and J lost 8 bases; unmatched junction nucleotides: 5. In germline, CDR1 is SNHLY, CDR2 FYNNEI. The CDR3 totals 13 residues. CDR3 sequence reads: CASSGDRVDGYTF. The DNA for the CDR3 is TGTGCCAGCAGTGGGGACAGGGTCGACGGCTACACCTTC.